Following are 5 T cell receptor beta chains from one sample sequenced in a study of cytotoxic CD8 clonotypes in ibrutinib-treated CLL. Sequencing was performed with immunoSEQ multiplex PCR; in TCRdb, only in-frame clones are kept and a portion is missing. The sample has 150,000 or so clones, 75% to 90% seen once. The material was PBMCs, obtained after 24 months of ibrutinib treatment. The receptor set was obtained from a human donor with chronic lymphocytic leukemia.

V is TRBV6-5 and J is TRBJ1-1; D possibly corresponds to TRBD1 (5 bases). Per germline, CDR1 MNHEY and CDR2 SVGAGI. Deletions cut 2 bases from V and 1 base from J, with 14 bases between. The length of the CDR3 is 16 residues. CDR3 DNA sequence: TGTGCCAGCAGTTACGCACCGGGACGGAAGAACACTGAAGCTTTCTTT. It yields the protein CASSYAPGRKNTEAFF.

The sample holds a few counts of this clone. The chain combines TRBV5-4 with TRBJ1-5; 10 bases map to TRBD1. V lost 2 bases, J lost 5 bases, and 4 bases stayed unmatched. CDR3 length equals 15 residues. CDR1 and CDR2 from the germline V gene are SGHNT and YYREEE (reference sequence). The CDR3 DNA sequence: TGTGCCAGCAGCTTAGGAGGGACAGGGGATCAGCCCCAGCATTTT. Encoded protein: CASSLGGTGDQPQHF. Complete variable domain (other parts from reference TRBV5-4 and TRBJ1-5): ETGVTQSPTHLIKTRGQQVTLRCSSQSGHNTVSWYQQALGQGPQFIFQYYREEENGRGNFPPRFSGLQFPNYSSELNVNALELDDSALYLCASSLGGTGDQPQHFGDGTRLSIL.

The rearrangement links TRBV5-1 to TRBJ2-1, with D maybe TRBD2 (5 bases). There are 14 residues in the CDR3. Germline values: CDR1 SGHRS, CDR2 YFSETQ. V lost 6 bases, J lost 7 bases, and 17 bases lay in between. CDR3 amino acids: CASTVTGRGNEQFF. CDR3 DNA sequence: TGCGCCAGCACCGTGACGGGGAGAGGGAATGAGCAGTTCTTC.

The chain is built from TRBV2 and TRBJ2-5; D is perhaps TRBD1 or TRBD2 (6 bases each). Per the germline V gene, CDR1 is SNHLY and CDR2 is FYNNEI. The CDR3 spans 12 residues. V shed 6 bases and J shed 4 bases, with 9 bases lying between them. DNA for the CDR3: TGTGCCAGCAGGGGGGGCAGAGAGACCCAGTACTTC. This gives the protein CASRGGRETQYF.

The rearrangement uses TRBV27 and TRBJ1-6; the match to TRBD1 covers 7 bases. The CDR3 is 17 amino acids. J was trimmed by 8 bases and V by 6 bases; bases with no gene match: 16. The germline gives CDR1 MNHEY, CDR2 SMNVEV (reference sequence). The CDR3 coding sequence is TGTGCCAGCAGGGGGACAGATAGAAGATTAGGGTATTCACCCCTCCACTTT. Its translation is CASRGTDRRLGYSPLHF.